The clone carrying this TCR beta chain was detected many times. A universal primer site came from template switching; cDNA carried unique molecular identifiers. TCRdb passed the 5' RACE reads through MiXCR, listing each CDR3 protein once. In the table there are 500,000 or so distinct CDR3 sequences, about 20% of which are singletons. The source of the sample is a study of identical twins. CDR3 length equals 14 residues. The trim removed 4 bases at V and 8 bases at J, leaving 7 bases unmatched. CDR1 and CDR2 (germline): ENHRY, SYGVKD. This sample also belongs to another study, concerning T cells expressing NK-cell markers. That paper states: Obtained from sorted CD3+CD56+NKG2C+, CD3+CD56+NKG2C- and CD3+CD56-NKG2C+ T cells were the TCR beta repertoires. Several experiments employed an anti-gamma-delta TCR antibody to confine sorting to alpha-beta TCR T cells. Also leading the CD3+CD56-NKG2C+ fraction in a handful of donors were these clonotypes.

Material: CD4+ T cells sorted from blood. The receptor's source is a woman between 18 and 29 years old in good health. The chain is built from TRBV10-3 and TRBJ1-2; 10 bases are shared with TRBD1. The CDR3 DNA reads TGTGCCATCAGTGGGTCAGACAGGGGGCGCGGCTACACCTTC. The encoded protein is CAISGSDRGRGYTF.